This section outlines one TCR beta chain sequence together with its context. This record comes from a study of cytomegalovirus exposure and HLA in healthy donors. Germline V gene sequence: CDR1 SGHRS, CDR2 YFSETQ. V was shortened by 0 bases and J by 2 bases, with 7 bases between the two germline ends. The length of the CDR3 is 14 residues. Amplification used 60 Vbeta primers and 13 Jbeta primers. Repertoires were generated with immunoSEQ multiplex PCR, while TCRdb's copy carries only in-frame clones and drops some. This sample has approximately 190,000 clones; more than 60% occur once, and the top ten carry over 2%.

This sequence was found in a woman in her twenties or thirties in good health and CMV-seropositive. Sample: PBMCs. The chain combines TRBV5-1 with TRBJ2-3; D call uncertain. The CDR3 here is CASSLDSPTDTQYF. For the CDR3, the DNA is TGCGCCAGCAGCTTGGACAGCCCCACAGATACGCAGTATTTT.